This passage covers 31 T cell receptor beta chains from one sample sequenced in a study of control samples from healthy donors and cancer patients. Repertoires were generated with immunoSEQ multiplex PCR, while TCRdb's copy carries only in-frame clones and drops some. The sample gives 100,000 to 150,000 clones, 85% to 95% of which show up once; around 0.6% is in the top ten. The specimen sequenced was PBMCs. All receptors derive from a man older than 75 with head and neck cancer.

The rearrangement joins TRBV5-5 to TRBJ2-2; no firm D call. The CDR3 is 14 amino acids. V lost 0 bases and J 5 bases, leaving 8 bases between the germline ends. Germline V gene sequence: CDR1 SGHKS, CDR2 YYEKEE (reference sequence). The CDR3 loop reads CASSLDKWTGELFF. In DNA form, the CDR3 reads TGTGCCAGCAGCTTGGACAAGTGGACCGGGGAGCTGTTTTTT.

The chain is built from TRBV4-1 and TRBJ1-2; perhaps TRBD1 as D (5 bases). This CDR3 has 13 amino acids. Germline CDR1 MGHRA, CDR2 YSYEKL. V lost 8 bases and J 4 bases, leaving 14 bases between the germline ends. The CDR3 region has the DNA TGCGCCAGCTCGACAGAGTCTTCCTATGGCTACACCTTC. As protein: CASSTESSYGYTF.

The chain is built from TRBV4-2 and TRBJ2-2; TRBD2 matches 7 bases. Per the germline V gene, CDR1 is LGHNA and CDR2 is YNFKEQ. The V and J ends lost 2 bases and 5 bases, in that order; junction bases with no gene match: 11. The CDR3 is made up of 17 amino acids. The CDR3 loop reads CASSQPLAAPRTGELFF. CDR3 DNA sequence: TGTGCCAGCAGCCAACCTCTAGCGGCTCCCAGGACCGGGGAGCTGTTTTTT.

The J gene is TRBJ1-5, the V gene TRBV12-3 or TRBV12-4, with D unresolved. This CDR3 spans 12 amino acids. The V end was cut by 3 bases, the J end by 6 bases, with 6 bases between. The CDR3 reads CASSFLRQPQHF. The CDR3 DNA reads TGTGCCAGCAGTTTTTTGCGTCAGCCCCAGCATTTT.

The V and J genes are TRBV10-3 and TRBJ1-2; the D gene is possibly TRBD1 (5 bases). This CDR3 region has 14 residues. Trimming removed 7 bases from V and 4 bases from J, with 16 bases in between. Germline V gene lookup returns CDR1 ENHRY and CDR2 SYGVKD. CDR3 region: CAIKPVGDPYGYTF. CDR3 coding DNA: TGTGCCATCAAGCCCGTGGGGGACCCCTATGGCTACACCTTC.

This clone appeared a few times. This rearrangement joins TRBV19 to TRBJ2-2, with 10 bases that match TRBD2. In germline, CDR1 is LNHDA, CDR2 SQIVND (reference sequence). The length of the CDR3 is 14 residues. J lost 6 bases, V lost 6 bases, and 4 bases had no gene match. CDR3 loop: CASRGLAVPGELFF. CDR3 coding DNA: TGTGCCAGTAGAGGACTAGCGGTTCCCGGGGAGCTGTTTTTT.

The CDR3 region is CASSETGVAYEQYF. CDR3 bases: TGTGCCAGCAGCGAGACAGGGGTAGCCTACGAGCAGTACTTC. The rearrangement links TRBV27 to TRBJ2-7; TRBD1 matches 8 bases. From germline, CDR1 is MNHEY and CDR2 SMNVEV (reference sequence). The CDR3 spans 14 residues. The junction had 6 bases not matched to a gene; V was cut back by 6 bases and J by 2 bases.

V is TRBV18 and J is TRBJ1-4; D unclear. The CDR3 covers 15 residues. Germline assignment: CDR1 KGHSH and CDR2 LQKENI. V dropped 5 bases and J dropped 0 bases, with 10 bases sitting between them. CDR3 coding DNA: TGTGCCAGCTCATCACAACAGCCAACTAATGAAAAACTGTTTTTT. Encoded protein: CASSSQQPTNEKLFF.

This chain connects TRBV27 to TRBJ2-2; a possible D gene is TRBD2 (6 bases). This CDR3 has 13 residues. V gave up 8 bases and J gave up 0 bases, with 7 bases separating them. Per germline, CDR1 MNHEY and CDR2 SMNVEV (reference sequence). The CDR3 DNA reads TGTGCCAGCCGGGACTCGAACACCGGGGAGCTGTTTTTT. This encodes CASRDSNTGELFF.

The chain uses TRBV15 and TRBJ2-7; 8 bases are a match to TRBD2. CDR1 and CDR2 (germline): LNHNV, YYDKDF (reference sequence). The CDR3 sequence is 17 residues long. V lost 4 bases, J lost 3 bases, and 14 bases stayed unmatched. CDR3 sequence (DNA): TGTGCCACCAGCATCGCCGGGGATGGGGCGGGGGGCTACGAGCAGTACTTC. As protein: CATSIAGDGAGGYEQYF.

The chain links TRBV4-2 to TRBJ2-2, with D tentatively TRBD2 (7 bases). Germline assignment: CDR1 LGHNA and CDR2 YNFKEQ. V dropped 4 bases and J dropped 6 bases, with 18 bases sitting between them. CDR3 length: 16 amino acids. The CDR3 spells CASSRSSWGGAGELFF. CDR3 DNA: TGTGCCAGCAGCCGATCGTCGTGGGGGGGCGCCGGGGAGCTGTTTTTT.

CDR3 nucleotides: TGTGCCAGCAGCCAAGTCAGGCTAGCGGGGGGGGCTTACCAAGAGACCCAGTACTTC. It yields the protein CASSQVRLAGGAYQETQYF. The rearrangement links TRBV3-1 (or the pseudogene TRBV3-2) to TRBJ2-5, with 12 bases lining up with TRBD2. From germline, CDR1 is LGHDT and CDR2 YNNKEL (reference sequence). The CDR3 extends over 19 amino acids. Germline trimming cut 1 base from V and 0 bases from J; bases unmatched to any gene: 9.

V and J are TRBV12-3 or TRBV12-4 and TRBJ2-7; TRBD1 matches 8 bases. This CDR3 region has 12 residues. J gave up 6 bases and V 8 bases, and 6 bases lay outside the gene matches. DNA for the CDR3: TGTGCCAGCGAGGGGACAGGCCTCGAGCAGTACTTC. It specifies CASEGTGLEQYF.

The V gene is TRBV29-1, the J gene TRBJ1-2, with D hard to call. There are 11 residues in the CDR3. Trimming removed 6 bases at V and 6 bases at J, with 11 bases between. Germline CDR1 and CDR2: SQVTM and ANQGSEA. The CDR3 bases are TGCAGCGTGGCACCGGAGGATGGCTACACCTTC. Amino acid sequence: CSVAPEDGYTF.

The V and J genes are TRBV5-1 and TRBJ2-7, with 9 bases fitting TRBD2. Germline values: CDR1 SGHRS, CDR2 YFSETQ. CDR3 length: 16 amino acids. Trimming took 3 bases from V and 3 from J; bases not matched to a gene: 10. The CDR3 DNA is TGCGCCAGCAGCTCACTACAGACTAGCGGACTCTACGAGCAGTACTTC. As protein: CASSSLQTSGLYEQYF.

This chain links TRBV20-1 with TRBJ2-1, with D perhaps matching TRBD2 (5 bases). Germline V lookup: CDR1 DFQATT, CDR2 SNEGSKA (reference sequence). Trimming shortened V by 3 bases and J by 7 bases, and 19 bases separated the two germline ends. The CDR3 spans 15 residues. DNA for the CDR3: TGCAGTGCTAGTGAGGGCCACCCGAGGGAAAATGAGCAGTTCTTC. Its translation is CSASEGHPRENEQFF.

This clone came up a few times. The CDR3 DNA reads as TGTGCCAGCCTCTCCCCGGGGAACACTGAAGCTTTCTTT. This sequence encodes CASLSPGNTEAFF. V and J are TRBV5-5 and TRBJ1-1; D gene unclear. V dropped 7 bases and J dropped 1 base, with 11 bases sitting between them. CDR1 and CDR2 (germline): SGHKS, YYEKEE (reference sequence). This CDR3 is built from 13 residues.

DNA for the CDR3: TGCGCCAGCAGCTCGGGACAGGGTACGCTCAACTATGGCTACACCTTC. Its translation: CASSSGQGTLNYGYTF. The gene calls are TRBV5-1 and TRBJ1-2; 9 bases match TRBD1. Losses at the gene ends were 3 bases for V and 2 bases for J; bases not matched to a gene: 8. This CDR3 is built from 16 residues. Germline loops: CDR1 SGHRS, CDR2 YFSETQ.

This chain joins TRBV2 and TRBJ1-6; 8 bases are shared with TRBD1. Germline lookup yields CDR1 SNHLY and CDR2 FYNNEI. The CDR3 runs to 18 residues. Trimming took 3 bases from V and 1 from J; bases not matched to a gene: 8. DNA of the CDR3: TGTGCCAGCAGTGAGGACAGGGAAAGTTGGTCCTATAATTCACCCCTCCACTTT. It encodes CASSEDRESWSYNSPLHF.

This clone was observed a few times. This sequence joins TRBV2 and TRBJ2-1; the match to TRBD2 covers 9 bases. The CDR3 contains 17 residues. With V trimmed by 6 bases and J by 9 bases, 18 bases remained unmatched. The germline CDR1 and CDR2 sequences are SNHLY and FYNNEI. The CDR3 nucleotides read TGTGCCAGCAGAGGACCCTTTAAGTGGCGGGAGGGCCCTGAGCAGTTCTTC. Its translation is CASRGPFKWREGPEQFF.

The chain recombines TRBV6-5 with TRBJ2-5; tentatively, D is TRBD2 (6 bases). The CDR3 extends over 13 amino acids. Trimming removed 5 bases from V and 5 bases from J, with 12 bases in between. CDR1 MNHEY and CDR2 SVGAGI come from the germline V gene. DNA of the CDR3: TGTGCCAGCAGTCGGACCCGGGGGGAGACCCAGTACTTC. Its protein product is CASSRTRGETQYF.

DNA for the CDR3: TGCGCCAGCAGACCGGGGGCGGACACTGAAGCTTTCTTT. It encodes CASRPGADTEAFF. This chain connects TRBV5-1 to TRBJ1-1, with a tentative D call TRBD1 (6 bases). CDR1 and CDR2 (germline): SGHRS, YFSETQ. CDR3 length: 13 amino acids. Deletions cut 5 bases from V and 3 bases from J, with 11 bases between.

The rearrangement uses TRBV24-1 and TRBJ2-2; the D call may be TRBD1 or TRBD2 (5 bases each). V was pared by 4 bases and J by 2 bases, with 22 bases between. Germline V gene lookup returns CDR1 KGHDR and CDR2 SFDVKD. The CDR3 is made up of 19 amino acids. Written as DNA, the CDR3 is TGTGCCACCAGTGACCGCTACATCCGGGACCCAGCAAACACCGGGGAGCTGTTTTTT. Translated, it gives CATSDRYIRDPANTGELFF.

This clone was counted a single time. V is TRBV7-6 and J is TRBJ2-1; 8 nucleotides line up with TRBD2. The germline V gene has CDR1 SGHVS and CDR2 FNYEAQ. CDR3 length: 18 residues. The V segment lost 1 base and the J segment 0 bases; nucleotides outside the gene matches: 8. The CDR3 DNA is TGTGCCAGCAGCTTAGGTATAGCGGGATCGAGCTCCTACAATGAGCAGTTCTTC. Amino acids: CASSLGIAGSSSYNEQFF.

The rearrangement uses TRBV19 and TRBJ2-3, with D perhaps TRBD2 (6 bases). The CDR3 covers 15 residues. In germline, CDR1 is LNHDA, CDR2 SQIVND (reference sequence). The ends were cut back, 1 base at V and 0 bases at J, with 8 bases in the middle. The CDR3 here is CASSIGLASTDTQYF. DNA of the CDR3: TGTGCCAGTAGTATAGGGCTAGCGAGCACAGATACGCAGTATTTT.

The chain employs TRBV9 and TRBJ2-7; 8 nucleotides line up with TRBD2. Germline V lookup: CDR1 SGDLS, CDR2 YYNGEE. The V and J ends lost 5 bases and 6 bases, in that order; junction bases with no gene match: 16. The CDR3 sequence is 16 residues long. The DNA for the CDR3 is TGTGCCAGCAGTCAGAAGGGGGAGCGGGAGAGTTTCGAGCAGTACTTC. This gives the protein CASSQKGERESFEQYF.

This chain connects TRBV5-1 to TRBJ2-5, with a weak D call TRBD2 (5 bases). Germline CDR1 reads SGHRS; CDR2 reads YFSETQ. The CDR3 sequence is 12 residues long. V lost 9 bases and J 3 bases, leaving 12 bases between the germline ends. CDR3 loop: CATGIREETQYF. DNA for the CDR3: TGCGCCACCGGGATTAGGGAAGAGACCCAGTACTTC.

The rearrangement links TRBV3-1 (or the pseudogene TRBV3-2) to TRBJ1-4; the match to TRBD1 covers 8 bases. V was pared by 1 base and J by 8 bases, with 9 bases of the junction left unmatched. The CDR3 spans 16 residues. Looked up from germline, CDR1 is LGHDT and CDR2 is YNNKEL (reference sequence). Here the CDR3 reads CASSQASTGGGEKLFF. The CDR3 DNA follows: TGTGCCAGCAGCCAAGCTTCTACAGGGGGGGGAGAAAAACTGTTTTTT.

The chain links TRBV7-2 to TRBJ1-2; D remains unclear. The length of the CDR3 is 12 residues. Trimming took off 5 bases at V and 4 bases at J, with 8 bases between the two ends. The germline gives CDR1 SGHTA, CDR2 FQGNSA. The CDR3 sequence: CASSRNGYGYTF. CDR3 nucleotide sequence: TGTGCCAGCAGCCGGAATGGCTATGGCTACACCTTC. The full variable domain, in which reference TRBV7-2 and TRBJ1-2 provide the parts outside the CDR3, is GAGVSQSPSNKVTEKGKDVELRCDPISGHTALYWYRQSLGQGLEFLIYFQGNSAPDKSGLPSDRFSAERTGGSVSTLTIQRTQQEDSAVYLCASSRNGYGYTFGSGTRLTVV.

The genes are TRBV5-1 and TRBJ1-1; a weak D match, TRBD1 (5 bases). The CDR3 is 14 residues long. Germline V gene data show CDR1 as SGHRS and CDR2 as YFSETQ. The ends were cut back, 4 bases at V and 11 bases at J, with 21 bases in the middle. The CDR3 sequence is CASSSRDLGSSAFF. The CDR3 DNA sequence: TGCGCCAGCAGCAGCCGGGACTTAGGGTCTTCGGCTTTCTTT.

The genes are TRBV5-6 and TRBJ1-2; D remains ambiguous. Germline CDR1 reads SGHDT; CDR2 reads YYEEEE. This CDR3 is 14 amino acids long. V lost 2 bases, J lost 4 bases, and 12 bases lay in between. The CDR3 protein is CASSFRGGVYGYTF. The CDR3 DNA follows: TGTGCCAGCAGCTTTAGAGGTGGGGTCTATGGCTACACCTTC.